The T cell receptor beta chain under discussion was sequenced for a study of OX40 agonist ivuxolimab in advanced cancers. Whole-study context: Patients received ivuxolimab, an intravenous treatment, every 2 weeks at 0.01 to 10 mg/kg.

Germline V gene lookup returns CDR1 MGHRA and CDR2 YSYEKL. Trimming left V 2 bases short and J 6 bases short, with 10 bases between. The CDR3 totals 13 residues. Profiled with immunoSEQ multiplex PCR; TCRdb holds only in-frame clones, not every one. The data contain 25,000 or so clones, approximately 73% of them singletons. The material sequenced was CD4+ or CD8+ T cells sorted from blood, taken in a trial of the OX40 agonist ivuxolimab. This chain connects TRBV4-1 to TRBJ1-1; D might be TRBD1 (5 bases). The sequence came from an adult with an advanced solid tumor such as melanoma, head and neck, liver or kidney cancer. The CDR3 here is CASSQSAGAEAFF. Written as DNA, the CDR3 is TGCGCCAGCAGCCAAAGTGCGGGGGCTGAAGCTTTCTTT.